A single sample gave rise to the 5 T cell receptor beta chains below, sequenced in a study of cytomegalovirus exposure and HLA in healthy donors. Primers: 60 Vbeta forward and 13 Jbeta reverse. Assay used: immunoSEQ multiplex PCR; TCRdb lists only in-frame clones, some missing. This sample has 100,000 to 120,000 clones, with 75% to 90% found just once. Sequenced material: PBMCs. The receptors here all came from a young man in good health and CMV-seropositive.

This chain links TRBV30 with TRBJ1-6, with D tentatively TRBD1 (6 bases). With 0 bases removed from V and 10 bases from J, the gap between germline ends came to 10 bases. Germline CDR1 is GTSNPN and CDR2 is SVGIG (reference sequence). CDR3 length: 13 amino acids. In DNA, the CDR3 is TGTGCCTGGAGTGTACCGGGGGGCTCACCCCTCCACTTT. It yields the protein CAWSVPGGSPLHF.

This chain connects TRBV9 to TRBJ1-3, with unresolved D. This CDR3 comprises 15 residues. Per germline, CDR1 SGDLS and CDR2 YYNGEE. Deletions cut 5 bases from V and 0 bases from J, with 12 bases between. CDR3 sequence: CASSYAGVSGNTIYF. Here the CDR3 DNA reads TGTGCCAGCAGTTACGCCGGAGTCTCTGGAAACACCATATATTTT.

Turning to this clone: The same CDR3 is also encoded by other DNA sequences in this sample. This chain joins TRBV19 and TRBJ1-1, with 8 bases matching TRBD1. The CDR3 spans 14 residues. V shed 3 bases, J shed 4 bases, and the junction held 4 bases outside the gene matches. Germline V lookup: CDR1 LNHDA, CDR2 SQIVND (reference sequence). CDR3 loop: CASSITGGGTEAFF. Written as DNA, the CDR3 is TGTGCCAGTAGTATCACAGGGGGAGGCACTGAAGCTTTCTTT.

The gene calls are TRBV4-3 and TRBJ1-5; no reliable D call. CDR3 length: 13 amino acids. The V end was cut by 0 bases, the J end by 10 bases, with 10 bases between. Per germline, CDR1 LGHNA and CDR2 YSLEER. Written as DNA, the CDR3 is TGCGCCAGCAGCCAAGATAGATCCTACCCCCAGCATTTT. This sequence encodes CASSQDRSYPQHF.

The chain has TRBV19 and TRBJ2-7; 10 bases are a match to TRBD1. The trim removed 3 bases at V and 0 bases at J, leaving 5 bases unmatched. CDR3 length: 16 amino acids. Looked up from germline, CDR1 is LNHDA and CDR2 is SQIVND (reference sequence). Here the CDR3 reads CASSIGTGAVSYEQYF. The CDR3, as DNA: TGTGCCAGTAGTATTGGGACAGGGGCCGTCTCCTACGAGCAGTACTTC.